These 29 T cell receptor beta chains originate from one sample sequenced in a study of blood T cell repertoires in COVID-19. Assay used: immunoSEQ multiplex PCR; TCRdb lists only in-frame clones, some missing. The repertoire holds under 20,000 clones, with approximately 91% as singletons. The sequencing input was peripheral blood. The origin of the receptors is a human donor in a cohort sampled during active COVID-19.

This chain joins TRBV15 and TRBJ2-7; no definite D call. CDR3 length: 13 amino acids. Germline V gene data show CDR1 as LNHNV and CDR2 as YYDKDF (reference sequence). With 0 bases removed from V and 4 bases from J, the gap between germline ends came to 7 bases. For the CDR3, the DNA is TGTGCCACCAGCAGAGATCCCCAGTACGAGCAGTACTTC. Translated, it gives CATSRDPQYEQYF. The full variable domain, rest sourced from reference TRBV15 and TRBJ2-7, is DAMVIQNPRYQVTQFGKPVTLSCSQTLNHNVMYWYQQKSSQAPKLLFHYYDKDFNNEADTPDNFQSRRPNTSFCFLDIRSPGLGDTAMYLCATSRDPQYEQYFGPGTRLTVT.

The chain links TRBV7-8 to TRBJ2-5; perhaps TRBD2 as D (5 bases). The V and J ends lost 5 bases and 2 bases respectively, with 15 bases between them. Germline assignment: CDR1 SGHVS and CDR2 FQNEAQ. The CDR3 spans 15 residues. CDR3 region: CASSNRRGEQETQYF. DNA of the CDR3: TGTGCCAGCAGCAACCGTCGGGGTGAGCAAGAGACCCAGTACTTC.

This chain uses TRBV6-2 or TRBV6-3 with TRBJ2-1, with TRBD2 as a possible D gene (7 bases). Germline V gene sequence: CDR1 MNHEY, CDR2 SVGEGT. CDR3 length: 18 residues. V was clipped by 2 bases and J by 7 bases, with 24 bases between them. CDR3 in amino acids: CASSYNHKRDILQNEQFF. CDR3 nucleotides: TGTGCCAGCAGTTACAACCATAAGCGGGACATATTGCAAAATGAGCAGTTCTTC.

The CDR3, as DNA: TGTGCCAGCAGCCAAGCACCCGGGTTGAGGCAGCCCCAGCATTTT. As protein: CASSQAPGLRQPQHF. The gene calls are TRBV3-1 (or the pseudogene TRBV3-2) and TRBJ1-5; D unresolved. Germline CDR1 and CDR2: LGHDT and YNNKEL (reference sequence). Trimming shortened V by 1 base and J by 7 bases, and 14 bases separated the two germline ends. The CDR3 is made up of 15 amino acids.

V is TRBV6-5 and J is TRBJ2-1, with TRBD1 matching over 7 bases. V shed 6 bases and J 6 bases; nucleotides not matched to a gene: 11. This CDR3 region has 15 residues. From germline, CDR1 is MNHEY and CDR2 SVGAGI. The CDR3 protein is CASSSTGASSNEQFF. CDR3 nucleotides: TGTGCCAGCAGCTCAACAGGGGCTTCGAGCAATGAGCAGTTCTTC.

The genes are TRBV7-9 and TRBJ2-3; TRBD1 matches at 10 bases. With 3 bases clipped from V and 1 base from J, the junction kept 1 base outside the gene matches. CDR3 length: 15 amino acids. The V gene's germline CDR1 is SEHNR and CDR2 FQNEAQ (reference sequence). CDR3 region: CASSFGTGGTDTQYF. In nucleotides, the CDR3 is TGTGCCAGCAGCTTCGGGACAGGGGGCACAGATACGCAGTATTTT.

The rearrangement links TRBV19 to TRBJ2-1, with 7 bases lining up with TRBD1. The germline gives CDR1 LNHDA, CDR2 SQIVND (reference sequence). V gave up 3 bases and J gave up 0 bases; unmatched junction bases: 2. CDR3 length: 15 residues. The DNA for the CDR3 is TGTGCCAGTAGTATCGACAGGGACTCCTACAATGAGCAGTTCTTC. Protein sequence: CASSIDRDSYNEQFF.

V usage is TRBV5-1 and J usage is TRBJ2-5; D call uncertain. V was shortened by 0 bases and J by 5 bases, with 5 bases between the two germline ends. The CDR3 sequence is 12 residues long. CDR1 and CDR2 from the germline V gene are SGHRS and YFSETQ. This CDR3 is CASSLAGETQYF. CDR3 in DNA: TGCGCCAGCAGCTTGGCCGGTGAGACCCAGTACTTC.

The chain has TRBV7-3 and TRBJ2-3, with 13 nucleotides matching TRBD2. From germline, CDR1 is SGHTA and CDR2 FQGTGA. There are 16 residues in the CDR3. Losses at the gene ends were 4 bases for V and 5 bases for J; bases not matched to a gene: 6. CDR3 loop: CASSSLAGGGKDTQYF. CDR3 DNA: TGTGCCAGCAGCTCACTAGCGGGAGGGGGAAAAGATACGCAGTATTTT.

This chain links TRBV5-1 with TRBJ2-1; 9 positions match TRBD1. Germline loops: CDR1 SGHRS, CDR2 YFSETQ. This CDR3 comprises 16 residues. Unmatched junction bases numbered 12, after V lost 8 bases and J lost 3 bases. The CDR3 here is CASRRGETGGYNEQFF. The CDR3, as DNA: TGCGCCAGTCGACGCGGCGAGACAGGGGGCTACAATGAGCAGTTCTTC.

The chain has TRBV19 and TRBJ2-7, with a weak D call TRBD1 (6 bases). This CDR3 spans 15 amino acids. Trimming left V 2 bases short and J 4 bases short, with 15 bases between. Germline V gene lookup returns CDR1 LNHDA and CDR2 SQIVND (reference sequence). This CDR3 reads CASSISGQTNYEQYF. The DNA of the CDR3 is TGTGCCAGTAGTATATCTGGACAGACCAATTACGAGCAGTACTTC.

This sequence joins TRBV7-3 and TRBJ2-5; D possibly corresponds to TRBD1 (6 bases). The germline CDR1 and CDR2 sequences are SGHTA and FQGTGA. The CDR3 is made up of 14 amino acids. Deletions cut 9 bases from V and 3 bases from J, with 17 bases between. The CDR3 spells CASTIGGREETQYF. The CDR3 nucleotides read TGTGCCAGTACCATAGGGGGACGGGAAGAGACCCAGTACTTC.

This chain links TRBV5-1 with TRBJ2-7, with TRBD1 identical over 9 bases. Germline V gives CDR1 SGHRS, CDR2 YFSETQ. After removal of 0 bases from V and 0 bases from J, the junction contained 4 bases not matched to a gene. The CDR3 sequence is 16 residues long. CDR3 amino acids: CASSLGDRDLSYEQYF. CDR3 bases: TGCGCCAGCAGCTTGGGGGACAGGGATCTCTCCTACGAGCAGTACTTC.

The genes are TRBV5-6 and TRBJ1-4, with 9 bases aligning to TRBD1. The CDR3 contains 17 residues. Trimming cost V 4 bases and J 3 bases; bases outside gene matches: 10. The germline V gene has CDR1 SGHDT and CDR2 YYEEEE. In DNA form, the CDR3 reads TGTGCCAGCAGCCCCCAACACAGGGGGCCGGCTAATGAAAAACTGTTTTTT. It encodes CASSPQHRGPANEKLFF.

V and J are TRBV10-2 and TRBJ1-2; D perhaps matches TRBD1 (5 bases). The germline V gene encodes CDR1 WSHSY and CDR2 SAAADI. Trimming took off 6 bases at V and 6 bases at J, with 17 bases between the two ends. The CDR3 covers 14 residues. CDR3 sequence reads: CASRAPGEENGYTF. CDR3 nucleotide sequence: TGCGCCAGCAGGGCACCGGGGGAGGAGAATGGCTACACCTTC.

The chain links TRBV2 to TRBJ1-1; TRBD1 matches 8 bases. After removal of 5 bases from V and 5 bases from J, the junction contained 4 bases not matched to a gene. The CDR3 loop spans 13 amino acids. Per germline, CDR1 SNHLY and CDR2 FYNNEI. The DNA of the CDR3 is TGTGCCAGCAGTCGGACAGGGAGGACTGAAGCTTTCTTT. Translated, it gives CASSRTGRTEAFF.

The V call is TRBV30, the J call TRBJ2-7; D possibly corresponds to TRBD1 (5 bases). The CDR3 runs to 13 residues. Germline V lookup: CDR1 GTSNPN, CDR2 SVGIG (reference sequence). V was trimmed by 3 bases and J by 2 bases, leaving 11 bases between them. CDR3 nucleotide sequence: TGTGCCTGGAGAGTCGCAGGGCCCTACGAGCAGTACTTC. It is translated as CAWRVAGPYEQYF.

V gene TRBV6-5 combines with J gene TRBJ1-2; weak D call: TRBD1 (6 bases). CDR1 is MNHEY, CDR2 SVGAGI, per germline. The V end was cut by 10 bases, the J end by 5 bases, with 17 bases between. The CDR3 is made up of 13 amino acids. CDR3 bases: TGTGCCACCCGCTTACCAGGGGCTTATGGCTACACCTTC. The encoded protein is CATRLPGAYGYTF.

The CDR3 reads CASSEQGAGQPQHF. CDR3 DNA: TGTGCCAGTAGCGAACAGGGGGCAGGACAGCCCCAGCATTTT. The V and J genes are TRBV19 and TRBJ1-5; 9 bases line up with TRBD1. The length of the CDR3 is 14 residues. The J segment lost 7 bases and the V segment lost 6 bases, leaving 7 bases of the junction unmatched. Germline V gene data show CDR1 as LNHDA and CDR2 as SQIVND (reference sequence).

V usage is TRBV9 and J usage is TRBJ2-7, with D possibly TRBD2 on 5 matching bases. This CDR3 is 14 amino acids long. Germline loops: CDR1 SGDLS, CDR2 YYNGEE. Deletions cut 3 bases from V and 3 bases from J, with 13 bases between. The CDR3 nucleotides are TGTGCCAGCAGCGCCGGGATGGATAGCTACGAGCAGTACTTC. Translation gives CASSAGMDSYEQYF.

The rearrangement uses TRBV18 and TRBJ2-1, with 9 bases fitting TRBD2. The CDR3 contains 12 residues. With 3 bases clipped from V and 10 bases from J, the junction kept 1 base outside the gene matches. Looked up from germline, CDR1 is KGHSH and CDR2 is LQKENI. This CDR3 is CASSPSGREQFF. DNA of the CDR3: TGTGCCAGCTCACCTAGCGGGAGAGAGCAGTTCTTC. Based on the CDR3 plus reference TRBV18 and TRBJ2-1, the full variable domain is NAGVMQNPRHLVRRRGQEARLRCSPMKGHSHVYWYRQLPEEGLKFMVYLQKENIIDESGMPKERFSAEFPKEGPSILRIQQVVRGDSAAYFCASSPSGREQFFGPGTRLTVL.

On this clone itself: At one of its ends the junction is not consistent with the germline gene, which may arise from a read error. CDR3 in amino acids: CASSLSSVTAFHRSF. The CDR3 DNA reads TGTGCCAGCAGCTTATCCTCCGTGACAGCCTTCCATCGTAGCTTC. V and J are TRBV11-2 and TRBJ2-7, with D maybe TRBD1 (5 bases). The CDR3 contains 15 residues. CDR1 and CDR2 (germline): SGHAT, FQNNGV.

V usage is TRBV6-1 and J usage is TRBJ1-2; D gene unclear. The germline V gene has CDR1 MNHNS and CDR2 SASEGT. The CDR3 contains 18 residues. Trimming took off 1 base at V and 4 bases at J, with 22 bases between the two ends. The CDR3 sequence is CASSEEPPGANTAYGYTF. In DNA, the CDR3 is TGTGCCAGCAGTGAAGAACCTCCCGGAGCGAACACCGCCTATGGCTACACCTTC.

The chain combines TRBV6-6 with TRBJ2-1, with a tentative D call TRBD2 (7 bases). CDR3 length: 15 residues. V lost 0 bases, J lost 7 bases, and 13 bases lay in between. Germline V gene data show CDR1 as MNHNY and CDR2 as SVGAGI (reference sequence). The CDR3 reads CASSYSRGGLNEQFF. CDR3 nucleotide sequence: TGTGCCAGCAGTTACTCCCGCGGGGGCCTGAATGAGCAGTTCTTC.

V is TRBV5-4 and J is TRBJ2-2; TRBD2 might be the D (5 bases). V dropped 1 base and J dropped 5 bases, with 12 bases sitting between them. This CDR3 is 15 amino acids long. In germline, CDR1 is SGHNT, CDR2 YYREEE (reference sequence). This chain's CDR3 is CASSLNGIRTGELFF. DNA of the CDR3: TGTGCCAGCAGCTTGAACGGGATAAGAACCGGGGAGCTGTTTTTT.

This chain uses TRBV6-6 with TRBJ2-1; 11 bases match TRBD2. After removal of 2 bases from V and 6 bases from J, the junction contained 3 bases not matched to a gene. The CDR3 spans 15 residues. CDR1 and CDR2 from the germline V gene are MNHNY and SVGAGI (reference sequence). The CDR3 nucleotides read TGTGCCAGCAGTTACAGTCTAGCGGGAGGCAATGAGCAGTTCTTC. Amino acid sequence: CASSYSLAGGNEQFF.

This clone is hyperexpanded in the sample. The chain carries TRBV6-4 and TRBJ1-1, with 7 bases identical to TRBD1. Germline values: CDR1 MRHNA, CDR2 SNTAGT. V was pared by 2 bases and J by 3 bases, with 9 bases of the junction left unmatched. The CDR3 consists of 16 residues. The CDR3: CASSDDRDMGYTEAFF. DNA of the CDR3: TGTGCCAGCAGTGACGACAGGGATATGGGGTACACTGAAGCTTTCTTT.

In DNA form, the CDR3 reads TGTGCCATCAGTGGGACTAGCGGGGGGGCGTTCGCGAACACCGGGGAGCTGTTTTTT. Protein sequence: CAISGTSGGAFANTGELFF. The chain combines TRBV10-3 with TRBJ2-2, with 15 bases fitting TRBD2. The CDR3 contains 19 residues. The germline V gene has CDR1 ENHRY and CDR2 SYGVKD. The junction had 6 bases not matched to a gene; V was cut back by 4 bases and J by 0 bases.

The chain has TRBV6-5 and TRBJ1-4; D is ambiguous. Germline CDR1 reads MNHEY; CDR2 reads SVGAGI. V dropped 6 bases and J dropped 8 bases, with 16 bases sitting between them. This CDR3 is built from 14 residues. The CDR3 nucleotides are TGTGCCAGCAGGGGCCTCGGGAAAGCCGAAAAACTGTTTTTT. Its protein is CASRGLGKAEKLFF.